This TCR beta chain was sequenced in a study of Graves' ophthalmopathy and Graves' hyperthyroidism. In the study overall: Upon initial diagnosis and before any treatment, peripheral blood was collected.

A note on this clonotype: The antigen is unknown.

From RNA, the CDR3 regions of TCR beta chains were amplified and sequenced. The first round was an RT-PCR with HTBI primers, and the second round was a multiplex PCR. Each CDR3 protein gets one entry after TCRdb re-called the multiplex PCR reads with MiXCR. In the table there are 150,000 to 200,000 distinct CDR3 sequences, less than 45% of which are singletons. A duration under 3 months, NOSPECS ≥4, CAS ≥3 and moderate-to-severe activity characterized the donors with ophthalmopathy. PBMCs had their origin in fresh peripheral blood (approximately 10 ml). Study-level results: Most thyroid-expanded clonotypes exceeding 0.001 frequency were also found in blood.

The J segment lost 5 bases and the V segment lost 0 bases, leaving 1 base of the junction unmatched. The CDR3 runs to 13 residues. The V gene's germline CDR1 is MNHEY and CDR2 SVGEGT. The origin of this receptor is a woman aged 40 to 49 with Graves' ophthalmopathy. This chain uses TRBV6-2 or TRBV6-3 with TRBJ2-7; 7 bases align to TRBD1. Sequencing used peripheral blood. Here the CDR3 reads CASSYSTGDEQYF. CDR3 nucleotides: TGTGCCAGCAGTTACTCCACAGGGGACGAGCAGTACTTC.